This TCR beta chain was identified during a study of T cell changes during pregnancy in multiple sclerosis. Sequenced by immunoSEQ multiplex PCR; TCRdb stores in-frame clones only, minus some. The table has roughly 93,000 clones, more than 85% seen once. The CDR3 loop spans 15 amino acids. V gave up 2 bases and J gave up 3 bases; unmatched junction bases: 2. Germline V gene lookup returns CDR1 SGHTS and CDR2 YDEGEE. The input for sequencing was peripheral blood, taken before pregnancy. The TCR was taken from a female donor with multiple sclerosis, enrolled in a pregnancy study. The chain combines TRBV5-8 with TRBJ2-1, with 10 bases matching TRBD2. The CDR3 DNA reads TGTGCCAGCAGCTTCGGACTAGCGGTCTACAATGAGCAGTTCTTC. Protein: CASSFGLAVYNEQFF.